The clone carrying this T cell receptor beta chain came up a few times. The antigen remains unidentified. The data originate from a study of cytomegalovirus exposure and HLA in healthy donors. Findings of the study overall: Among CMV-associated TCR beta chains, most appeared HLA-restricted in a later analysis.

Use of 60 Vbeta and 13 Jbeta primers characterized the PCR. The protocol was immunoSEQ multiplex PCR, while the TCRdb copy is restricted to in-frame clones and leaves out a portion. This sample has about 140,000 clones, with 78% found just once. Looked up from germline, CDR1 is SGHTA and CDR2 is FQGNSA. The V end lost 5 bases, the J end lost 4 bases, and 14 bases lay between the germline ends. CDR3 length equals 14 residues. The chain is built from TRBV7-2 and TRBJ1-2, with D possibly being TRBD1 (5 bases). The TCR comes from a male donor in good health and CMV-seronegative. Sequenced: PBMCs. CDR3 sequence (DNA): TGTGCCAGCAGCCCCGGGGGAGGGCCCTATGGCTACACCTTC. Translating it yields CASSPGGGPYGYTF.